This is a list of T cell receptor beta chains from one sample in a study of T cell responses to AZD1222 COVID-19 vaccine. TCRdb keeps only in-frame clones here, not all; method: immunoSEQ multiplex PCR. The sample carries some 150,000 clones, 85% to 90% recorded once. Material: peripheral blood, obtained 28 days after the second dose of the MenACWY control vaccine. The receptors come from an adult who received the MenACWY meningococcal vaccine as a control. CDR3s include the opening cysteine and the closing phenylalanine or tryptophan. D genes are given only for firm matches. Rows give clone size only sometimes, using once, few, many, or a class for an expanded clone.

CDR3nt: TGTGCCAGTAGTTCCCCGGGCGAAACCTACGAGCAGTACTTC; CDR3aa: CASSSPGETYEQYF; abundance: -; d_gene: -; j_gene: TRBJ2-7; v_gene: TRBV19
CDR3nt: TGTGCCAATGGGGGTTCTGGAAACACCATATATTTT; CDR3aa: CANGGSGNTIYF; abundance: once; d_gene: -; j_gene: TRBJ1-3; v_gene: TRBV7-9
CDR3nt: TGCAGCGTTGAAATGACAGGGAAGCAGTACTTC; CDR3aa: CSVEMTGKQYF; abundance: once; d_gene: TRBD1; j_gene: TRBJ2-7; v_gene: TRBV29-1
CDR3nt: TGTGCCAGCAGCGTAGGAGGGACATCGGCTGAAAAACTGTTTTTT; CDR3aa: CASSVGGTSAEKLFF; abundance: -; d_gene: -; j_gene: TRBJ1-4; v_gene: TRBV9
CDR3nt: TGTGCCAGCAGCCAGAGCACAGATACGCAGTATTTT; CDR3aa: CASSQSTDTQYF; abundance: once; d_gene: -; j_gene: TRBJ2-3; v_gene: TRBV3-1/TRBV3-2
CDR3nt: TGTGCCTGGAGTGTAGAGGGGCTCGGCTACAATGAGCAGTTCTTC; CDR3aa: CAWSVEGLGYNEQFF; abundance: -; d_gene: -; j_gene: TRBJ2-1; v_gene: TRBV30
CDR3nt: TGTGCCAGCAGCCCGGGTATTAGCAATCAGCCCCAGCATTTT; CDR3aa: CASSPGISNQPQHF; abundance: -; d_gene: -; j_gene: TRBJ1-5; v_gene: TRBV7-2
CDR3nt: TGTGCCAGCAGCCCGTCTGCGCTTACTGATCAGCCCCAGCATTTT; CDR3aa: CASSPSALTDQPQHF; abundance: -; d_gene: -; j_gene: TRBJ1-5; v_gene: TRBV9
CDR3nt: TGTGCCAGCAGCCCCTGGGTAGGCGGCCGGGGAGATACGCAGTATTTT; CDR3aa: CASSPWVGGRGDTQYF; abundance: -; d_gene: -; j_gene: TRBJ2-3; v_gene: TRBV3-1/TRBV3-2
CDR3nt: TGTGCCAGCAGCGCTGGGGGACGGCCCTCCACCGGGGAGCTGTTTTTT; CDR3aa: CASSAGGRPSTGELFF; abundance: -; d_gene: -; j_gene: TRBJ2-2; v_gene: TRBV9
CDR3nt: TGTGCCAGCAGCTTAAGTGGGAGACTGAACACTGAAGCTTTCTTT; CDR3aa: CASSLSGRLNTEAFF; abundance: -; d_gene: -; j_gene: TRBJ1-1; v_gene: TRBV7-8
CDR3nt: TGTGCCAGCAGTTACGGGGCGCGGGACCAGCCCCAGCATTTT; CDR3aa: CASSYGARDQPQHF; abundance: -; d_gene: -; j_gene: TRBJ1-5; v_gene: TRBV6-5
CDR3nt: TGTGCCAGCAGAGACAGCCTCTACGAGCAGTACTTC; CDR3aa: CASRDSLYEQYF; abundance: -; d_gene: -; j_gene: TRBJ2-7; v_gene: TRBV27
CDR3nt: TGTGCCAGCTCACAAGGGAGGGGGACGGATCAGCCCCAGCATTTT; CDR3aa: CASSQGRGTDQPQHF; abundance: -; d_gene: -; j_gene: TRBJ1-5; v_gene: TRBV18
CDR3nt: TGTGCCAGCAGCGCCTATACAGGGGGCGGCGGGGAGCTGTTTTTT; CDR3aa: CASSAYTGGGGELFF; abundance: -; d_gene: TRBD1; j_gene: TRBJ2-2; v_gene: TRBV9
CDR3nt: TGTGCCAGTAGTAAGTACGGGGAGCTGGGAAATGAGCAGTTCTTC; CDR3aa: CASSKYGELGNEQFF; abundance: -; d_gene: -; j_gene: TRBJ2-1; v_gene: TRBV19
CDR3nt: TGTGCCAGCAGCCCCTCGGCCGGGCCCCAAGAGACCCAGTACTTC; CDR3aa: CASSPSAGPQETQYF; abundance: -; d_gene: -; j_gene: TRBJ2-5; v_gene: TRBV7-2
CDR3nt: TGTGCCAGCACGAGACTAGTGGAATACGTGAGCACTGAAGCTTTCTTT; CDR3aa: CASTRLVEYVSTEAFF; abundance: -; d_gene: -; j_gene: TRBJ1-1; v_gene: TRBV2
CDR3nt: TGTGCCAGCAGCCCCCGAGGACCCGGGGAGCTGTTTTTT; CDR3aa: CASSPRGPGELFF; abundance: -; d_gene: -; j_gene: TRBJ2-2; v_gene: TRBV11-3
CDR3nt: TGTGCCAAGTCTTACAGGGCGTCCGGACCTAAAGAGACCCAGTACTTC; CDR3aa: CAKSYRASGPKETQYF; abundance: -; d_gene: -; j_gene: TRBJ2-5; v_gene: TRBV24-1
CDR3nt: TGTGCCAGCAGCCCAAGGGACTCCCCCCGACACGAGCAGTACTTC; CDR3aa: CASSPRDSPRHEQYF; abundance: -; d_gene: -; j_gene: TRBJ2-7; v_gene: TRBV9
CDR3nt: TGTGCCAGCTCACCTTACGAGGGAGCGGTGTCCTACAATGAGCAGTTCTTC; CDR3aa: CASSPYEGAVSYNEQFF; abundance: once; d_gene: -; j_gene: TRBJ2-1; v_gene: TRBV18
CDR3nt: TGTGCCAGTAGTCAGGGCCTCCTAGCTAACTATGGCTACACCTTC; CDR3aa: CASSQGLLANYGYTF; abundance: -; d_gene: -; j_gene: TRBJ1-2; v_gene: TRBV19
CDR3nt: TGTGCCAGCAGAACCCACGACAGGCCCGATCAGCCCCAGCATTTT; CDR3aa: CASRTHDRPDQPQHF; abundance: -; d_gene: -; j_gene: TRBJ1-5; v_gene: TRBV6-5
CDR3nt: TGCAGCGTCGCCCTTAGTAGCTCCTACGAGCAGTACTTC; CDR3aa: CSVALSSSYEQYF; abundance: -; d_gene: -; j_gene: TRBJ2-7; v_gene: TRBV29-1
CDR3nt: TGTGCCAGTAGGTCCGGGACAGGGGCTGAAAAACTGTTTTTT; CDR3aa: CASRSGTGAEKLFF; abundance: -; d_gene: TRBD1; j_gene: TRBJ1-4; v_gene: TRBV19
CDR3nt: TGTGCCAGCTCGCGGGGGGGTGGCGGTTCCTACGAGCAGTACTTC; CDR3aa: CASSRGGGGSYEQYF; abundance: -; d_gene: TRBD2; j_gene: TRBJ2-7; v_gene: TRBV18
CDR3nt: TGTGCCAGCAGTTTCCAGGGGGCTATTGTTGAAGCTTTCTTT; CDR3aa: CASSFQGAIVEAFF; abundance: -; d_gene: TRBD1; j_gene: TRBJ1-1; v_gene: TRBV28
CDR3nt: TGCGCCAGCAGCTTTGCGGTGGCCAGCAACACTGAAGCTTTCTTT; CDR3aa: CASSFAVASNTEAFF; abundance: -; d_gene: -; j_gene: TRBJ1-1; v_gene: TRBV5-1
CDR3nt: TGTGCCAGCAGCTTCAGACAGTACTACGAGCAGTACTTC; CDR3aa: CASSFRQYYEQYF; abundance: -; d_gene: -; j_gene: TRBJ2-7; v_gene: TRBV7-2